The 3 T cell receptor beta chains given below trace back to one sample, sequenced in a study of blood T cell repertoires in COVID-19. Clones were read by immunoSEQ multiplex PCR, and TCRdb kept only the in-frame ones, dropping some. Of about 250,000 clones listed, 85% to 90% are singletons. Sequencing input: peripheral blood. The receptors here all came from a man at least 80 years old with acute or convalescent COVID-19.

Worth noting for this clone: The identical CDR3 is also encoded by other nucleotide sequences in the sample. This chain connects TRBV5-1 to TRBJ1-5, with 9 bases identical to TRBD1. The CDR3 is made up of 14 amino acids. The J segment lost 6 bases and the V segment lost 4 bases, leaving 5 bases of the junction unmatched. Germline V gene data show CDR1 as SGHRS and CDR2 as YFSETQ. The CDR3 DNA reads TGCGCCAGCAGCCTAGGACAGGGGAGTCAGCCCCAGCATTTT. It encodes CASSLGQGSQPQHF.

The V gene is TRBV19, the J gene TRBJ1-2, with a possible D match to TRBD1 (6 bases). Germline values: CDR1 LNHDA, CDR2 SQIVND (reference sequence). This CDR3 has 15 amino acids. V gave up 2 bases and J gave up 3 bases, with 13 bases separating them. CDR3 nucleotides: TGTGCCAGTAGTATACTACGGGGGGCCCACTATGGCTACACCTTC. Translating gives CASSILRGAHYGYTF. Full variable domain (remainder filled in from reference TRBV19 and TRBJ1-2): DGGITQSPKYLFRKEGQNVTLSCEQNLNHDAMYWYRQDPGQGLRLIYYSQIVNDFQKGDIAEGYSVSREKKESFPLTVTSAQKNPTAFYLCASSILRGAHYGYTFGSGTRLTVV.

The V call is TRBV7-2, the J call TRBJ2-3; perhaps TRBD2 as D (6 bases). Germline-derived CDR1 and CDR2 are SGHTA and FQGNSA. The ends were cut back, 4 bases at V and 3 bases at J, with 8 bases in the middle. This CDR3 is built from 13 residues. DNA for the CDR3: TGTGCCAGCAGCTCTCGGGAGACAGATACGCAGTATTTT. Protein sequence: CASSSRETDTQYF.